What follows are 29 T cell receptor beta chains derived from one specimen sequenced in a study of T-cell reconstitution after alpha-beta-depleted transplantation in children. Unique molecular identifiers were used to barcode this TCRbeta library. TCRdb independently ran MiXCR on the PCR reads; one entry per CDR3 protein. Here the sample spans almost 600,000 distinct CDR3 sequences, 20% to 30% being singletons. The input for sequencing was PBMCs, taken before TCRalphabeta/CD19-depleted stem cell transplant. The receptors here all came from a boy under two years old with Wiskott-Aldrich syndrome, due to receive a stem cell transplant.

This clonotype was picked up a small number of times. The chain carries TRBV12-3 or TRBV12-4 and TRBJ2-1; a weak D match, TRBD2 (5 bases). CDR3 length: 12 amino acids. The germline V and J ends were trimmed by 8 bases and 4 bases, with 9 bases remaining between them. The CDR3 loop is CASADLYNEQFF. DNA of the CDR3: TGTGCCAGCGCGGACTTATACAATGAGCAGTTCTTC.

The chain is built from TRBV5-1 and TRBJ2-5; 8 nucleotides match TRBD2. From germline, CDR1 is SGHRS and CDR2 YFSETQ. The ends lost 3 bases at V and 4 bases at J; junction bases unmatched: 5. CDR3 size: 14 residues. Here the CDR3 DNA reads TGCGCCAGCAGCTCTTCAACTAGCGGAGAGACCCAGTACTTC. It yields the protein CASSSSTSGETQYF.

This clonotype has only a few counts. J is TRBJ2-7 and V is TRBV12-3 or TRBV12-4; 7 bases agree with TRBD1. Trimming cost V 5 bases and J 5 bases; bases outside gene matches: 6. CDR3 length equals 13 residues. CDR3: CASSARQGHEQYF. Here the CDR3 DNA reads TGTGCCAGCAGTGCGCGACAGGGCCACGAGCAGTACTTC.

This chain connects TRBV20-1 to TRBJ2-6; the D is unclear. The length of the CDR3 is 13 residues. The V and J ends lost 2 bases and 4 bases respectively, with 6 bases between them. Germline V gene sequence: CDR1 DFQATT, CDR2 SNEGSKA (reference sequence). The CDR3 DNA reads as TGCAGTGCTAGACTGACCGGGGCCAACGTCCTGACTTTC. Its protein is CSARLTGANVLTF.

This clonotype was observed a few times. V usage is TRBV3-1 and J usage is TRBJ1-5; 8 nucleotides agree with TRBD1. Looked up from germline, CDR1 is LGHDT and CDR2 is YNNKEL (reference sequence). V shed 4 bases, J shed 0 bases, and the junction held 8 bases outside the gene matches. The CDR3 contains 17 residues. The CDR3 sequence: CASSPGTGSYSNQPQHF. The CDR3 DNA sequence: TGTGCCAGCAGCCCGGGGACAGGCTCATATAGCAATCAGCCCCAGCATTTT. Looking up the rest from reference TRBV3-1 and TRBJ1-5 gives the full variable domain: DTAVSQTPKYLVTQMGNDKSIKCEQNLGHDTMYWYKQDSKKFLKIMFSYNNKELIINETVPNRFSPKSPDKAHLNLHINSLELGDSAVYFCASSPGTGSYSNQPQHFGDGTRLSIL.

The V and J genes are TRBV3-1 and TRBJ2-7, with 9 bases aligning to TRBD2. The trim removed 2 bases at V and 1 base at J, leaving 6 bases unmatched. Germline V gene lookup returns CDR1 LGHDT and CDR2 YNNKEL (reference sequence). This CDR3 is built from 16 residues. The CDR3 DNA reads as TGTGCCAGCAGCCAACGACTAGCGGTCACTTCCTACGAGCAGTACTTC. This gives the protein CASSQRLAVTSYEQYF.

This chain uses TRBV5-1 with TRBJ2-1; 9 nucleotides align to TRBD2. CDR3 length equals 15 residues. Germline values: CDR1 SGHRS, CDR2 YFSETQ. V gave up 2 bases and J gave up 3 bases; unmatched junction bases: 3. The CDR3 coding sequence is TGCGCCAGCAGCTTTTTGACTAGCGGCTACAATGAGCAGTTCTTC. Translated, it gives CASSFLTSGYNEQFF.

The chain recombines TRBV12-3 or TRBV12-4 with TRBJ2-1, with 10 bases identical to TRBD2. The CDR3 is 17 residues long. V was pared by 5 bases and J by 0 bases, with 7 bases of the junction left unmatched. The CDR3 sequence: CASSVGSGRGSYNEQFF. The CDR3 bases are TGTGCCAGCAGTGTTGGCAGCGGGAGGGGCTCCTACAATGAGCAGTTCTTC.

This clonotype was detected only a few times. The chain links TRBV5-1 to TRBJ2-1, with TRBD2 identical over 8 bases. Germline assignment: CDR1 SGHRS and CDR2 YFSETQ. Trimming removed 0 bases from V and 8 bases from J; junction bases left unmatched: 7. CDR3 length: 15 residues. CDR3 sequence: CASSLVRTSSDEQFF. The CDR3 bases are TGCGCCAGCAGCTTGGTTCGGACTAGCTCGGATGAGCAGTTCTTC.

The chain has TRBV6-2 or TRBV6-3 and TRBJ2-7; 10 bases agree with TRBD2. The CDR3 length is 15 residues. CDR1 is MNHEY and CDR2 is SVGEGT in the germline V gene. V shed 7 bases, J shed 0 bases, and the junction held 6 bases outside the gene matches. CDR3 loop: CASILAGDPSYEQYF. The DNA for the CDR3 is TGTGCCAGCATCCTAGCGGGAGACCCCTCCTACGAGCAGTACTTC.

The chain links TRBV6-5 to TRBJ2-7, with a tentative D call TRBD1 (5 bases). The CDR3 sequence is 14 residues long. Germline V lookup: CDR1 MNHEY, CDR2 SVGAGI. V was pared by 0 bases and J by 2 bases, with 8 bases between. This CDR3 reads CASSYSQAAYEQYF. For the CDR3, the DNA is TGTGCCAGCAGTTACTCACAGGCAGCCTACGAGCAGTACTTC.

This clonotype was seen once. This chain connects TRBV5-1 to TRBJ1-2; D might be TRBD1 (5 bases). Trimming took off 0 bases at V and 5 bases at J, with 14 bases between the two ends. The germline CDR1 and CDR2 sequences are SGHRS and YFSETQ. The length of the CDR3 is 15 residues. The CDR3 reads CASSLDVGAGYGYTF. CDR3 nucleotides: TGCGCCAGCAGCTTGGATGTCGGGGCCGGGTATGGCTACACCTTC.

This chain links TRBV5-1 with TRBJ2-1, with no clear D. Per the germline V gene, CDR1 is SGHRS and CDR2 is YFSETQ. V lost 1 base to trimming and J lost 6 bases, with 5 bases between them. CDR3 length: 12 residues. The CDR3: CASSLPSNEQFF. The CDR3 DNA reads as TGCGCCAGCAGCTTGCCTTCCAATGAGCAGTTCTTC.

This clonotype was counted only a few times. The CDR3 here is CASSPNTAGASYEQYF. CDR3 nucleotides: TGTGCCAGCAGCCCCAACACAGCGGGAGCGTCCTACGAGCAGTACTTC. V usage is TRBV5-5 and J usage is TRBJ2-7; 8 positions agree with TRBD2. The CDR3 runs to 16 residues. From germline, CDR1 is SGHKS and CDR2 YYEKEE (reference sequence). V trimming: 4 bases; J trimming: 1 base; junction bases outside the gene matches: 10.

The rearrangement joins TRBV12-3 or TRBV12-4 to TRBJ2-2; TRBD1 is a possible D gene (6 bases). Trimming cost V 2 bases and J 2 bases, with 12 bases left between them. The CDR3 is 16 residues long. CDR3 sequence reads: CASSLRGRGNTGELFF. The CDR3 coding sequence is TGTGCCAGCAGTTTACGGGGCAGGGGTAACACCGGGGAGCTGTTTTTT.

The chain couples TRBV5-8 to TRBJ1-5; 8 positions agree with TRBD1. Germline CDR1 and CDR2: SGHTS and YDEGEE. Germline trimming cut 3 bases from V and 1 base from J; bases unmatched to any gene: 6. The CDR3 totals 16 residues. The CDR3, as DNA: TGTGCCAGCAGCTGGGCAGACAGGGGAAGCAATCAGCCCCAGCATTTT. It translates to CASSWADRGSNQPQHF.

This clonotype was counted only a few times. The gene calls are TRBV25-1 and TRBJ2-7, with D possibly matching TRBD1 (5 bases). Germline values: CDR1 MGHDK, CDR2 SYGVNS. V was cut by 4 bases and J by 2 bases, with 12 bases left in between. There are 14 residues in the CDR3. The CDR3 sequence: CASSAAGIAYEQYF. The CDR3 DNA sequence: TGTGCCAGCAGTGCCGCAGGGATAGCCTACGAGCAGTACTTC.

The V gene is TRBV6-6, the J gene TRBJ2-7; TRBD1 matches at 9 bases. The V gene's germline CDR1 is MNHNY and CDR2 SVGAGI (reference sequence). This CDR3 is built from 13 residues. Losses at the gene ends were 2 bases for V and 6 bases for J; bases not matched to a gene: 2. CDR3 loop: CASSYVDRGEQYF. In DNA form, the CDR3 reads TGTGCCAGCAGTTACGTGGACAGGGGCGAGCAGTACTTC.

There are a few counts of this clonotype. The chain combines TRBV7-9 with TRBJ2-2, with D perhaps assigned TRBD1 or TRBD2 (5 bases each). V was pared by 3 bases and J by 4 bases, with 12 bases between. CDR1 SEHNR and CDR2 FQNEAQ come from the germline V gene (reference sequence). This CDR3 is built from 15 residues. CDR3 protein: CASSLRTGTTGELFF. The DNA for the CDR3 is TGTGCCAGCAGCTTGCGAACCGGGACCACCGGGGAGCTGTTTTTT.

This rearrangement joins TRBV5-1 to TRBJ1-1; no clear D gene. With 0 bases removed from V and 5 bases from J, the gap between germline ends came to 11 bases. This CDR3 comprises 14 residues. Germline V gene lookup returns CDR1 SGHRS and CDR2 YFSETQ. The CDR3 DNA follows: TGCGCCAGCAGCTTGGACAGCTGGGGAACTGAAGCTTTCTTT. Translating it yields CASSLDSWGTEAFF.

This clonotype came up a few times. J is TRBJ2-7 and V is TRBV20-1, with 8 bases identical to TRBD2. CDR3 size: 12 residues. The V segment lost 3 bases and the J segment 5 bases; nucleotides outside the gene matches: 3. The V gene's germline CDR1 is DFQATT and CDR2 SNEGSKA (reference sequence). The CDR3, as DNA: TGCAGTGCTAGCGGGAGGGTCCACGAGCAGTACTTC. Protein product: CSASGRVHEQYF.

The chain links TRBV12-3 or TRBV12-4 to TRBJ2-3; D is unclear. Trimming took off 6 bases at V and 2 bases at J, with 9 bases between the two ends. The CDR3 covers 13 residues. The CDR3 is CASSVDTTDTQYF. The CDR3 DNA reads as TGTGCCAGCAGCGTTGATACCACAGATACGCAGTATTTT.

The genes are TRBV30 and TRBJ2-5; D unresolved. With 0 bases removed from V and 1 base from J, the gap between germline ends came to 6 bases. The CDR3 has 13 amino acids. Germline loops: CDR1 GTSNPN, CDR2 SVGIG (reference sequence). The CDR3 coding sequence is TGTGCCTGGAGTGTACGGTCCCAAGAGACCCAGTACTTC. This codes for CAWSVRSQETQYF.

The V gene is TRBV5-1, the J gene TRBJ2-3; 9 positions match TRBD2. Per the germline V gene, CDR1 is SGHRS and CDR2 is YFSETQ. Trimming took 5 bases from V and 0 from J; bases not matched to a gene: 4. The CDR3 has 15 amino acids. CDR3 DNA: TGCGCCAGCAGTGAGCGGGGGGTTAGCACAGATACGCAGTATTTT. It is translated as CASSERGVSTDTQYF.

J is TRBJ2-7 and V is TRBV7-2, with 7 bases fitting TRBD2. V lost 9 bases to trimming and J lost 2 bases; unmatched junction nucleotides: 4. The CDR3 has 12 residues. Germline V gene lookup returns CDR1 SGHTA and CDR2 FQGNSA. CDR3 region: CASQAGPYEQYF. As DNA, the CDR3 is TGTGCCAGTCAAGCGGGGCCCTACGAGCAGTACTTC.

This rearrangement joins TRBV5-1 to TRBJ2-3, with TRBD2 identical over 10 bases. Germline CDR1 reads SGHRS; CDR2 reads YFSETQ. V lost 4 bases and J lost 1; bases outside the gene matches: 6. The CDR3 is made up of 16 amino acids. CDR3: CASSPSGTSGTDTQYF. In DNA, the CDR3 is TGCGCCAGCAGCCCCTCCGGGACTAGCGGCACAGATACGCAGTATTTT.

This clonotype was seen more than once but under ten times. The chain joins TRBV20-1 to TRBJ2-3, with 12 bases lining up with TRBD1. CDR3 size: 15 residues. Unmatched junction bases numbered 5, after V lost 3 bases and J lost 4 bases. Per germline, CDR1 DFQATT and CDR2 SNEGSKA (reference sequence). Written as DNA, the CDR3 is TGCAGTGCTAGGGGACAGGGGGCAAGGTCAGATACGCAGTATTTT. Translation: CSARGQGARSDTQYF.

The CDR3 here is CASSLLAGLGSEGETQYF. The CDR3 bases are TGTGCCAGCAGCTTGCTCGCCGGTTTGGGGAGTGAAGGAGAGACCCAGTACTTC. V and J are TRBV5-4 and TRBJ2-5, with D possibly being TRBD2 (5 bases). V was trimmed by 1 base and J by 4 bases, leaving 23 bases between them. The CDR3 sequence is 18 residues long. Looked up from germline, CDR1 is SGHNT and CDR2 is YYREEE (reference sequence).

This clonotype was counted a few times. The gene calls are TRBV20-1 and TRBJ1-1; 7 bases match TRBD1. Germline lookup yields CDR1 DFQATT and CDR2 SNEGSKA (reference sequence). The CDR3 has 12 amino acids. Trimming cost V 2 bases and J 6 bases; bases outside gene matches: 3. The CDR3 loop reads CSARTGAAEAFF. As DNA, the CDR3 is TGCAGTGCTAGAACAGGGGCGGCTGAAGCTTTCTTT.